Below are 10 T cell receptor beta chains sequenced from a single sample in a study of cytomegalovirus exposure and HLA in healthy donors. The PCR had 60 Vbeta and 13 Jbeta primers. Clones were read by immunoSEQ multiplex PCR, and TCRdb kept only the in-frame ones, dropping some. The table lists 130,000 or so clones, around 69% of them singletons. The specimen sequenced was PBMCs. The source is a middle-aged woman in good health and CMV-seropositive.

This chain uses TRBV5-1 with TRBJ2-2; 10 bases line up with TRBD2. V lost 2 bases to trimming and J lost 5 bases; unmatched junction nucleotides: 6. Per germline, CDR1 SGHRS and CDR2 YFSETQ. The CDR3 is 16 amino acids. The CDR3 reads CASSLLAGIGTGELFF. CDR3 nucleotide sequence: TGCGCCAGCAGCTTACTAGCGGGGATCGGAACCGGGGAGCTGTTTTTT.

Regarding this clone: A much larger clonotype is one base distant, so this may be a read error. CDR3 nucleotides: TGTGCCAGCAGGGCTAGCACAGATACGCAGTATTTT. It yields the protein CASRASTDTQYF. The gene calls are TRBV6-5 and TRBJ2-3; D is unclear. The CDR3 totals 12 residues. V shed 6 bases and J shed 0 bases, with 4 bases lying between them. Germline lookup yields CDR1 MNHEY and CDR2 SVGAGI.

J is TRBJ2-5 and V is TRBV14; 9 positions agree with TRBD1. Per the germline V gene, CDR1 is SGHDN and CDR2 is FVKESK. Losses at the gene ends were 0 bases for V and 5 bases for J; bases not matched to a gene: 10. The CDR3 has 17 amino acids. The CDR3, as DNA: TGTGCCAGCAGCCAAGATGCCGGGACAGGGCTTGTGGAGACCCAGTACTTC. Translated: CASSQDAGTGLVETQYF. Complete variable domain (other parts from reference TRBV14 and TRBJ2-5): EAGVTQFPSHSVIEKGQTVTLRCDPISGHDNLYWYRRVMGKEIKFLLHFVKESKQDESGMPNNRFLAERTGGTYSTLKVQPAELEDSGVYFCASSQDAGTGLVETQYFGPGTRLLVL.

The chain has TRBV6-5 and TRBJ1-2; TRBD1 agrees at 8 bases. The CDR3 runs 14 residues. The junction had 4 bases not matched to a gene; V was cut back by 0 bases and J by 7 bases. Germline loops: CDR1 MNHEY, CDR2 SVGAGI. The CDR3 sequence is CASSYSRTGCGYTF. The CDR3 nucleotides are TGTGCCAGCAGTTACTCGAGGACAGGGTGTGGCTACACCTTC.

This clone was detected a few times. The chain links TRBV9 to TRBJ1-5, with D tentatively TRBD1 (5 bases). Per germline, CDR1 SGDLS and CDR2 YYNGEE. Trimming took 6 bases from V and 2 from J, leaving 15 bases between them. CDR3 length equals 15 residues. The CDR3: CASNIAGDRNQPQHF. CDR3 nucleotides: TGTGCCAGCAACATCGCGGGGGATCGCAATCAGCCCCAGCATTTT.

The J gene is TRBJ2-5, the V gene TRBV13; D may be TRBD2 (5 bases). Germline V lookup: CDR1 PRHDT, CDR2 FYEKMQ (reference sequence). The V end lost 2 bases, the J end lost 2 bases, and 9 bases lay between the germline ends. The CDR3 contains 14 residues. The CDR3 DNA reads as TGTGCCAGCAGCTTAAGCGGCCGTCAAGAGACCCAGTACTTC. Its protein product is CASSLSGRQETQYF.

The chain carries TRBV29-1 and TRBJ2-1; 8 bases line up with TRBD1. The germline V gene has CDR1 SQVTM and CDR2 ANQGSEA. This CDR3 is built from 15 residues. Trimming removed 6 bases from V and 12 bases from J; junction bases left unmatched: 19. The CDR3 DNA reads TGCAGCGTCGACACCTTTAGACAGGGGTTTGTTGCGCAGTTCTTC. This encodes CSVDTFRQGFVAQFF.

As concerns this clone: Within the sample, other DNA sequences also encode this same CDR3. The chain joins TRBV5-1 to TRBJ1-4, with 9 bases aligning to TRBD1. This CDR3 is 14 amino acids long. V was pared by 5 bases and J by 7 bases, with 6 bases of the junction left unmatched. Germline V gene sequence: CDR1 SGHRS, CDR2 YFSETQ. The CDR3 is CASSFGQGSEKLFF. In nucleotides, the CDR3 is TGCGCCAGCAGTTTTGGACAGGGGAGTGAAAAACTGTTTTTT.

As for this clone: One end of the junction varies from germline; a read error may be responsible. The chain is built from TRBV7-9 and TRBJ1-5; possible D gene TRBD1, 5 bases. This CDR3 has 12 amino acids. Germline V gives CDR1 SEHNR, CDR2 FQNEAQ (reference sequence). The DNA of the CDR3 is TGTTCCAGCGGCAGGGATAATCAGCCCCAGCATTTT. As protein: CSSGRDNQPQHF.

J is TRBJ2-2 and V is TRBV27; 8 nucleotides line up with TRBD2. This CDR3 is built from 15 residues. V lost 6 bases to trimming and J lost 4 bases; unmatched junction nucleotides: 7. Germline values: CDR1 MNHEY, CDR2 SMNVEV (reference sequence). CDR3 DNA: TGTGCCAGCAGCCAGGGACTAGGAGGCACCGGGGAGCTGTTTTTT. This sequence encodes CASSQGLGGTGELFF.